These T cell receptor beta chains were read from a single sample in a study of vaccination and CD4 T cells after COVID-19. MiXCR, run by TCRdb on the PCR reads, gives a single entry per CDR3 protein. The repertoire has about 14,000 distinct CDR3 sequences, roughly 30% of them found once; the top ten carry about 9.4%. Antigens for these TCRs are unknown. The sequenced sample was CD4+ T cells from blood, cultured in vitro, obtained after SARS-CoV-2 vaccination. These receptors came from a human donor who had recovered from COVID-19. Both conserved end residues are part of each CDR3. Each record gives: clone size, D gene, J gene, V gene, CDR3 DNA, CDR3 protein. A D gene is named only where the DNA matches it firmly. The size of a clone is reported for some rows only, either as once, few or many, or as a class for expanded clones.

clone_size: NA; d_call: TRBD2; j_call: TRBJ2-7; v_call: TRBV7-2; cdr3_nt: TGTGCCAGCAGCTCACCGGCTAGCGGGAGGTACGAGCAGTACTTC; cdr3_aa: CASSSPASGRYEQYF
clone_size: few; d_call: NA; j_call: TRBJ2-1; v_call: TRBV6-1; cdr3_nt: TGTGCCACCAAGAGGACATTTTCTATGGATGAGCAGTTCTTC; cdr3_aa: CATKRTFSMDEQFF
clone_size: NA; d_call: NA; j_call: TRBJ1-2; v_call: TRBV4-3; cdr3_nt: TGCGCCAGCAGCCAAGATTATACAGAACCCTATGGCTACACCTTC; cdr3_aa: CASSQDYTEPYGYTF
clone_size: NA; d_call: TRBD1; j_call: TRBJ2-4; v_call: TRBV7-9; cdr3_nt: TGTGCCAGCTTGGGGGACAGGGGGCGAGACATTCAGTACTTC; cdr3_aa: CASLGDRGRDIQYF
clone_size: NA; d_call: NA; j_call: TRBJ2-7; v_call: TRBV7-2; cdr3_nt: TGTGCCAGCAGCTTAGTCAGTGAGGGCTCCGTCCCGTACTTC; cdr3_aa: CASSLVSEGSVPYF
clone_size: NA; d_call: NA; j_call: TRBJ2-7; v_call: TRBV5-4; cdr3_nt: TGTGCCAGCAGCTTGGCGGCTAGCGTTGCCTACGAGCAGTACTTC; cdr3_aa: CASSLAASVAYEQYF
clone_size: NA; d_call: NA; j_call: TRBJ2-5; v_call: TRBV2; cdr3_nt: TGTGCCAGCAGTGGTAGTAGTAGAGCGACCCAGTACTTC; cdr3_aa: CASSGSSRATQYF
clone_size: NA; d_call: TRBD2; j_call: TRBJ2-5; v_call: TRBV7-2; cdr3_nt: TGTGCCAGCAGCCGGACTAGCGGGAGCCAAGAGACCCAGTACTTC; cdr3_aa: CASSRTSGSQETQYF
clone_size: once; d_call: NA; j_call: TRBJ2-7; v_call: TRBV10-3; cdr3_nt: TGTGCCATCAGTGGGACAGCCTCCTACGAGCAGTACTTC; cdr3_aa: CAISGTASYEQYF
clone_size: few; d_call: TRBD1; j_call: TRBJ1-2; v_call: TRBV10-3; cdr3_nt: TGTGCCATCAGTGACCCCGGGACAGGGGCGAATGGCTACACCTTC; cdr3_aa: CAISDPGTGANGYTF
clone_size: few; d_call: TRBD2; j_call: TRBJ2-1; v_call: TRBV28; cdr3_nt: TGTGCCAGCAGTTTAACGACTAGCGGGAGGGGTAATGAGCAGTTCTTC; cdr3_aa: CASSLTTSGRGNEQFF
clone_size: few; d_call: NA; j_call: TRBJ2-7; v_call: TRBV7-9; cdr3_nt: TGTGCCAGCAGCGCATTGGGACGGCGAGACGAGCAGTACTTC; cdr3_aa: CASSALGRRDEQYF
clone_size: NA; d_call: TRBD1; j_call: TRBJ1-1; v_call: TRBV6-1; cdr3_nt: TGTGCCAGCAGATTCGGGACAGAGAACACTGAAGCTTTCTTT; cdr3_aa: CASRFGTENTEAFF
clone_size: few; d_call: NA; j_call: TRBJ1-4; v_call: TRBV7-2; cdr3_nt: TGTGCCAGCAGCTTAGGACCCAACTACGCAAAACTGTTTTTT; cdr3_aa: CASSLGPNYAKLFF
clone_size: few; d_call: NA; j_call: TRBJ2-1; v_call: TRBV6-5; cdr3_nt: TGTGCCAGCAGTTACTCGTCCGCCCTAAGGCCTCACGATGAGCAGTTCTTC; cdr3_aa: CASSYSSALRPHDEQFF
clone_size: few; d_call: NA; j_call: TRBJ2-3; v_call: TRBV11-1; cdr3_nt: TGTGCCAGCAGCCACGGGTGGGGGGATACGCAGTATTTT; cdr3_aa: CASSHGWGDTQYF
clone_size: few; d_call: NA; j_call: TRBJ2-5; v_call: TRBV29-1; cdr3_nt: TGCAGCGTTGAAGATTCCAGAGAGACCCAGTACTTC; cdr3_aa: CSVEDSRETQYF
clone_size: few; d_call: NA; j_call: TRBJ1-5; v_call: TRBV7-6; cdr3_nt: TGTGCCAGCAGCTTAAACCCCCTCCTGGAGCCCCAGCATTTT; cdr3_aa: CASSLNPLLEPQHF
clone_size: NA; d_call: TRBD1; j_call: TRBJ2-1; v_call: TRBV28; cdr3_nt: TGTGCCAGCAGTCTGCCCGGGACAGGGGGCTTCGACCGACAGTTCTTC; cdr3_aa: CASSLPGTGGFDRQFF
clone_size: few; d_call: TRBD1; j_call: TRBJ2-2; v_call: TRBV19; cdr3_nt: TGTGCCAGTAGTCCCAGGACAGGCGGCGGCGGGGAGCTGTTTTTT; cdr3_aa: CASSPRTGGGGELFF
clone_size: NA; d_call: NA; j_call: TRBJ2-3; v_call: TRBV7-2; cdr3_nt: TGTGCCAGCAGCTTAGTGTCTAGCAGCGCAGATACGCAGTATTTT; cdr3_aa: CASSLVSSSADTQYF
clone_size: NA; d_call: NA; j_call: TRBJ2-7; v_call: TRBV15; cdr3_nt: TGTGCCACCAGCAGGGGCAGCTTCTCCTACGAGCAGTACTTC; cdr3_aa: CATSRGSFSYEQYF
clone_size: NA; d_call: TRBD1; j_call: TRBJ2-7; v_call: TRBV6-1; cdr3_nt: TGTGCCAGCAGTCGGACAGGGTTCTACGAGCAGTACTTC; cdr3_aa: CASSRTGFYEQYF
clone_size: NA; d_call: TRBD1; j_call: TRBJ2-7; v_call: TRBV6-2/TRBV6-3; cdr3_nt: TGTGCCAGCAGTTACTCGGGGCGCTCCGGGACAGGGGAACAGTACTTC; cdr3_aa: CASSYSGRSGTGEQYF
clone_size: medium-sized; d_call: NA; j_call: TRBJ2-2; v_call: TRBV10-2; cdr3_nt: TGCGCCAGCCAGCGAGTGGGAGGAAACACCGGGGAGCTGTTTTTT; cdr3_aa: CASQRVGGNTGELFF
clone_size: few; d_call: NA; j_call: TRBJ1-1; v_call: TRBV20-1; cdr3_nt: TGCAGTGCTAGTGACAGGTTAATGAACACTGAAGCTTTCTTT; cdr3_aa: CSASDRLMNTEAFF
clone_size: NA; d_call: NA; j_call: TRBJ1-2; v_call: TRBV29-1; cdr3_nt: TGCAGCGTTGGAACGCGCGCTAACTATGGCTACACCTTC; cdr3_aa: CSVGTRANYGYTF
clone_size: NA; d_call: TRBD2; j_call: TRBJ2-7; v_call: TRBV6-1; cdr3_nt: TGTGCCAGCAGCCGGCTGCCTCGGACTAGTCCTAGCGAGCTGTACTTC; cdr3_aa: CASSRLPRTSPSELYF
clone_size: NA; d_call: TRBD1; j_call: TRBJ2-1; v_call: TRBV7-3; cdr3_nt: TGTGCCAGCAGTTCGGGACAGATCTACAATGAGCAGTTCTTC; cdr3_aa: CASSSGQIYNEQFF
clone_size: NA; d_call: TRBD1; j_call: TRBJ1-4; v_call: TRBV24-1; cdr3_nt: TGTGCCACCACCCCGTGGGGGGACAGACTTAATGAAAAACTGTTTTTT; cdr3_aa: CATTPWGDRLNEKLFF
clone_size: once; d_call: NA; j_call: TRBJ2-1; v_call: TRBV29-1; cdr3_nt: TGCAGCGTCCCCGACAGCATGACTTGGAATGAGCAGTTCTTC; cdr3_aa: CSVPDSMTWNEQFF
clone_size: NA; d_call: NA; j_call: TRBJ1-5; v_call: TRBV28; cdr3_nt: TGTGCCAGCAGTTTATATGGAGGTCAGCCCCAGCATTTT; cdr3_aa: CASSLYGGQPQHF
clone_size: NA; d_call: TRBD1; j_call: TRBJ1-1; v_call: TRBV29-1; cdr3_nt: TGCAGCTTCCGGCTGGACAGGTTGAATGAAGCTTTCTTT; cdr3_aa: CSFRLDRLNEAFF
clone_size: NA; d_call: TRBD1; j_call: TRBJ1-2; v_call: TRBV20-1; cdr3_nt: TGCAGTGCTCGCCGGCTGGGACAGAAGAGTTATGGCTACACCTTC; cdr3_aa: CSARRLGQKSYGYTF
clone_size: few; d_call: NA; j_call: TRBJ1-5; v_call: TRBV28; cdr3_nt: TGTGCCAGCAGTTTTGGGCAGTTCAATCAGCCCCAGCATTTT; cdr3_aa: CASSFGQFNQPQHF
clone_size: NA; d_call: NA; j_call: TRBJ1-2; v_call: TRBV12-5; cdr3_nt: TGTGCTAGTGGACGACCCAACTATGGCTACACCTTC; cdr3_aa: CASGRPNYGYTF
clone_size: NA; d_call: TRBD1; j_call: TRBJ1-6; v_call: TRBV9; cdr3_nt: TGTGCCAGCAGCGCTTCCGGACAGGGTACACCCCTCCACTTT; cdr3_aa: CASSASGQGTPLHF
clone_size: few; d_call: NA; j_call: TRBJ2-7; v_call: TRBV15; cdr3_nt: TGTGCCACCAGCAGAGATAAAGGGTTCTACTTC; cdr3_aa: CATSRDKGFYF
clone_size: medium-sized; d_call: NA; j_call: TRBJ1-5; v_call: TRBV20-1; cdr3_nt: TGCAGTGCTCAGGGGCCCAATCAGCCCCAGCATTTT; cdr3_aa: CSAQGPNQPQHF
clone_size: few; d_call: NA; j_call: TRBJ1-6; v_call: TRBV15; cdr3_nt: TGTGCCACCAGCAGAGATCGGAATAATTCACCCCTCCACTTT; cdr3_aa: CATSRDRNNSPLHF
clone_size: few; d_call: NA; j_call: TRBJ2-2; v_call: TRBV20-1; cdr3_nt: TGCAGTGCTAGAGTGCGGGGAACCGGGGAGCTGTTTTTT; cdr3_aa: CSARVRGTGELFF
clone_size: few; d_call: NA; j_call: TRBJ2-1; v_call: TRBV7-2; cdr3_nt: TGTGCCAGCAGCCCGACACCGCGGGGGCATAACAATGAGCAGTTCTTC; cdr3_aa: CASSPTPRGHNNEQFF
clone_size: few; d_call: NA; j_call: TRBJ2-7; v_call: TRBV25-1; cdr3_nt: TGTGCCAGCAGTATGAACCCCTACGAGCAGTACTTC; cdr3_aa: CASSMNPYEQYF
clone_size: NA; d_call: TRBD2; j_call: TRBJ2-7; v_call: TRBV6-2/TRBV6-3; cdr3_nt: TGTGCCAGCTCAGTAGCGGGACCCAGCGAGCAGTACTTC; cdr3_aa: CASSVAGPSEQYF
clone_size: NA; d_call: TRBD1; j_call: TRBJ1-2; v_call: TRBV28; cdr3_nt: TGTGCCAGCAGTCACTCCCCGGGACAGAACTATGGCTACACCTTC; cdr3_aa: CASSHSPGQNYGYTF
clone_size: few; d_call: TRBD2; j_call: TRBJ2-3; v_call: TRBV19; cdr3_nt: TGTGCCAGTAGTATAGGCCTACTAGCGGGACGCACAGATACGCAGTATTTT; cdr3_aa: CASSIGLLAGRTDTQYF